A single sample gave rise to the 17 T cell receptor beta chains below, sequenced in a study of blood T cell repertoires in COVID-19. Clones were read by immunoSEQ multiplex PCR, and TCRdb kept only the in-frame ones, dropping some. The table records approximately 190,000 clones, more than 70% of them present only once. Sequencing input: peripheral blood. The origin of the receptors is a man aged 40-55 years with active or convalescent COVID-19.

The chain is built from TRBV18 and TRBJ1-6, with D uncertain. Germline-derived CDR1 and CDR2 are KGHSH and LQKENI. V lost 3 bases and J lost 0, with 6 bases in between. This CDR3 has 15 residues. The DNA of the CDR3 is TGTGCCAGCTCACCGGGGAGCTCCTATAATTCACCCCTCCACTTT. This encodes CASSPGSSYNSPLHF.

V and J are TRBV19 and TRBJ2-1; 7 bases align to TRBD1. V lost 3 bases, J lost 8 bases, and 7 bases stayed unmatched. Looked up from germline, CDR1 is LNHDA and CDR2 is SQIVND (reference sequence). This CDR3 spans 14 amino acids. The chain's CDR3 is CASSIGTASHEQFF. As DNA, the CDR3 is TGTGCCAGTAGTATCGGGACAGCCTCCCATGAGCAGTTCTTC.

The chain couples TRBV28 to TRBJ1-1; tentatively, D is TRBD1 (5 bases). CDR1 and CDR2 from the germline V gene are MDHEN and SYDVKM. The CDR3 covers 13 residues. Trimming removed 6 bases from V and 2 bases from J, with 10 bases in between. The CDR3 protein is CASRVQVNTEAFF. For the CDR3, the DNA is TGTGCCAGCAGGGTACAGGTCAACACTGAAGCTTTCTTT.

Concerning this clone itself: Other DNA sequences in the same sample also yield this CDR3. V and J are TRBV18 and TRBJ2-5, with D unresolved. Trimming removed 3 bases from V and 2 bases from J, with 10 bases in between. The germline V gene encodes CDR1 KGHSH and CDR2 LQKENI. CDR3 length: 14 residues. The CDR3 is CASSPGSPQETQYF. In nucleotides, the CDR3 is TGTGCCAGCTCACCGGGCAGCCCACAAGAGACCCAGTACTTC.

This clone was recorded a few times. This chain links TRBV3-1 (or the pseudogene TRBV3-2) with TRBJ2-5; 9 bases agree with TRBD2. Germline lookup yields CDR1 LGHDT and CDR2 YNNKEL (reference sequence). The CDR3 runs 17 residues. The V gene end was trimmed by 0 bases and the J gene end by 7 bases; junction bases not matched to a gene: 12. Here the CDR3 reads CASSQDGELAGLGTQYF. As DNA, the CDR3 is TGTGCCAGCAGCCAAGATGGGGAACTAGCGGGCCTTGGGACCCAGTACTTC.

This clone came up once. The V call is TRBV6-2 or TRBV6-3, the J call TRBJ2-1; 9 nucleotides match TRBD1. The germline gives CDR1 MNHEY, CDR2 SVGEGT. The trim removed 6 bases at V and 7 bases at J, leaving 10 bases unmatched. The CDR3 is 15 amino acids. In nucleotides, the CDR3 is TGTGCCAGCAGCTTACTGGGACAGGGAAGTAATGAGCAGTTCTTC. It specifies CASSLLGQGSNEQFF.

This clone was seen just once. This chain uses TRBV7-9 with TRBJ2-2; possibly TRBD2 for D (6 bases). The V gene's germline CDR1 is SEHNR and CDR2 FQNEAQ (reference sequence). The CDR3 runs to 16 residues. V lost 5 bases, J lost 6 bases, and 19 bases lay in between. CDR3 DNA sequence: TGTGCCAGCAGCGCGCCAAGCGTATGGGGGGCCGGGGAGCTGTTTTTT. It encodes CASSAPSVWGAGELFF.

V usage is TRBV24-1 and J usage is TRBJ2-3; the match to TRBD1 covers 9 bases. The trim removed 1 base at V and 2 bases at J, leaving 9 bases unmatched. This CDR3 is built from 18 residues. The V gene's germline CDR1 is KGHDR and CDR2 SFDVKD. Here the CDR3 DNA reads TGTGCCACCAGTGATTTAAGAGCCGGGACAGGGTTCACAGATACGCAGTATTTT. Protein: CATSDLRAGTGFTDTQYF.

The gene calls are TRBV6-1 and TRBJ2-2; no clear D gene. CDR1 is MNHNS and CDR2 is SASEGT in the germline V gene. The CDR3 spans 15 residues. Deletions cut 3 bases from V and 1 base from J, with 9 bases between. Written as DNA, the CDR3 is TGTGCCAGCAGTGAGGTTCTCAGGAACACCGGGGAGCTGTTTTTT. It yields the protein CASSEVLRNTGELFF.

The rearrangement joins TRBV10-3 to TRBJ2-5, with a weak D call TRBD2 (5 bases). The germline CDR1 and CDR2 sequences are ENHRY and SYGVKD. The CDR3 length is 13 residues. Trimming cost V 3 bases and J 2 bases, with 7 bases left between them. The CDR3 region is CAISDTRQETQYF. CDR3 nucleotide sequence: TGTGCCATCAGTGACACTAGACAAGAGACCCAGTACTTC.

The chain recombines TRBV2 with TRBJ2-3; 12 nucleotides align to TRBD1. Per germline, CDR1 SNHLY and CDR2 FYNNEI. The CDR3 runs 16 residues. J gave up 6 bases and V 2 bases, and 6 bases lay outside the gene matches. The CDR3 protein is CASSESGTGGLDTQYF. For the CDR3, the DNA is TGTGCCAGCAGTGAAAGCGGGACAGGGGGCCTGGATACGCAGTATTTT.

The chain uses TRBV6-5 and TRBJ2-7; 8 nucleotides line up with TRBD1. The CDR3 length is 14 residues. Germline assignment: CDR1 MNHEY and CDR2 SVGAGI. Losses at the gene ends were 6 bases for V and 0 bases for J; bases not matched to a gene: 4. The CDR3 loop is CASRRTGNSYEQYF. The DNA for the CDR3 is TGTGCCAGCAGGAGGACAGGGAACTCCTACGAGCAGTACTTC.

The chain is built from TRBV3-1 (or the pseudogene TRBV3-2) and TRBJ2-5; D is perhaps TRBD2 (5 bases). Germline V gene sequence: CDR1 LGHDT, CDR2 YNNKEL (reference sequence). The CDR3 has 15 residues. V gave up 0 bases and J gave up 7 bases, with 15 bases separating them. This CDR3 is CASSQEGGLVGTQYF. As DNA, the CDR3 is TGTGCCAGCAGCCAAGAAGGCGGGTTGGTGGGGACCCAGTACTTC.

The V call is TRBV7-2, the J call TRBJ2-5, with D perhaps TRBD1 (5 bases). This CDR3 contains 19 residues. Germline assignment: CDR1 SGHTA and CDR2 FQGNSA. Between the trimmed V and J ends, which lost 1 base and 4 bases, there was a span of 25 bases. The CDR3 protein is CASSLGPPQGTGLLETQYF. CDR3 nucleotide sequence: TGTGCCAGCAGCTTAGGCCCCCCGCAGGGCACTGGTTTGTTAGAGACCCAGTACTTC.

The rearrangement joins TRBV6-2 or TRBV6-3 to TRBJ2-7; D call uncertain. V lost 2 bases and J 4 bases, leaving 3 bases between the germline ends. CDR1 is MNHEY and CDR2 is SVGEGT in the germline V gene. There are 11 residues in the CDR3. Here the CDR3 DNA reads TGTGCCAGCAGTTACCGTTACGAGCAGTACTTC. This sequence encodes CASSYRYEQYF.

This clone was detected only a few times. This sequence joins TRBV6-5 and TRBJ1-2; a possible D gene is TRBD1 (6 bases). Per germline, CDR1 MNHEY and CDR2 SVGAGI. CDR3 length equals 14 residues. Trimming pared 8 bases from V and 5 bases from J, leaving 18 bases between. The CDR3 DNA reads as TGTGCCAGCCAACCCCAGGGGAGTGGGTATGGCTACACCTTC. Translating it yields CASQPQGSGYGYTF.

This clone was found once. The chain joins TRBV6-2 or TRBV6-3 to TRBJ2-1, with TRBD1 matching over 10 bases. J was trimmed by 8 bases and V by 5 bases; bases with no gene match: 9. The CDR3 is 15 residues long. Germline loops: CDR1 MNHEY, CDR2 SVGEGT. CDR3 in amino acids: CASSGRDRGVDEQFF. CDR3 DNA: TGTGCCAGCAGTGGACGGGACAGGGGTGTAGATGAGCAGTTCTTC.